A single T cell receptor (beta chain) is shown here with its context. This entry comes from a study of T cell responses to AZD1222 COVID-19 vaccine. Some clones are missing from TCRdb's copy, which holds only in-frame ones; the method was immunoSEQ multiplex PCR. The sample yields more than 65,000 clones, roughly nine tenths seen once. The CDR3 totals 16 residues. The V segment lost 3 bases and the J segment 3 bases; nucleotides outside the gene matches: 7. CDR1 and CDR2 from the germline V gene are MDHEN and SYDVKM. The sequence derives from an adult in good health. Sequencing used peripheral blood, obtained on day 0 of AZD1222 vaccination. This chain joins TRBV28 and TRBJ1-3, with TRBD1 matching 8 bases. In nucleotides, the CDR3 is TGTGCCAGCAGTTTGCTGCAGGGGGCGCGTGGAAACACCATATATTTT. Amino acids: CASSLLQGARGNTIYF.